Listed below are T cell receptor beta chains from one sample, sequenced in a study of siplizumab effects on memory and regulatory T cells. The method was immunoSEQ multiplex PCR; TCRdb's version includes in-frame clones alone and lacks a portion of them. In the table there are approximately 100,000 clones, more than 85% of which are singletons. The sequencing input was Tregs sorted from blood. The receptor source for this set is a human donor in good health. Both conserved end residues are trimmed from each CDR3. The order of the fields is clone size, CDR3 length, V gene, CDR3 protein. Part of the rows lack a size; the others show once, few, many or a class for expanded clones.

- | 13 | TRBV6-1 | ASSGQGGGGTEAF
- | 16 | TRBV15 | ATSRLPPGVAANNEQF
- | 11 | TRBV7-2 | ASSVHRFREQY
few | 10 | TRBV7-9 | ASSLVPGELF
- | 15 | TRBV7-2 | ASSLAGNTLNTGELF
- | 15 | TRBV5-4 | ASSSYTGTESLNGYT
- | 12 | TRBV6-6 | ASSLDPLLIEQF
- | 14 | TRBV5-1 | ASSWRAGLGMYEQY
once | 13 | TRBV7-8 | ASSSDRYSNQPQH
- | 14 | TRBV5-1 | ASSLQPGQGYNEQF
- | 12 | TRBV7-2 | ASSLGLGVDEQF
- | 13 | TRBV2 | ASSPAGEGKNIQY
- | 12 | TRBV6-6 | ASSSGISNQPQH
- | 12 | TRBV10-2 | ATKGGPLGYEQY
- | 15 | TRBV4-3 | ASSLGKGSGRQETQY
- | 11 | TRBV30 | AWSREFNQPQH
- | 14 | TRBV6-5 | ASSSKSGRGPYEQY
- | 13 | TRBV6-1 | ASSGIGQRNQPQH
- | 12 | TRBV7-3 | ASSLQAGYNEQF
- | 9 | TRBV20-1 | GTLRGREAF
- | 9 | TRBV20-1 | STIGFYGYT
- | 13 | TRBV6-5 | ASSLTTEGVTEAF
- | 12 | TRBV18 | ASSPLREWAEAF
- | 9 | TRBV30 | AWSTGNEAF
- | 10 | TRBV6-5 | ASGTGGLEQF
- | 13 | TRBV19 | ASSPYRGLFYGYT
- | 12 | TRBV4-2 | ASSQAASSYEQY
- | 13 | TRBV28 | ASIKGGRYNSPLH
- | 16 | TRBV19 | ASTPLGTSLSGANVLT
once | 11 | TRBV29-1 | SVDEGVNYGYT
- | 10 | TRBV30 | AFRGGTDTQY
- | 11 | TRBV30 | AWSSYSWTEAF
- | 12 | TRBV5-4 | ASSLAGVKTEAF